One and the same sample provided the 9 T cell receptor beta chains below, sequenced in a study of immune heterogeneity within non-small cell lung tumors. Bulk tumor gDNA, about 640 ng per sample, served as the TCR template. Widely spaced biopsies, several per primary tumor, were obtained at surgery. These patients got curative surgery after being newly diagnosed with untreated non-small cell lung cancer. It was a multiplex PCR that amplified TCR beta CDR3, with 32 V and 13 J primers. Using its own MiXCR run on the multiplex PCR reads, TCRdb lists one record per CDR3 protein. The sample lists fewer than 15,000 distinct CDR3 sequences; roughly 22% were seen once. Source material: lung tumor tissue. The receptors derive from a man aged 60 to 75 with non-small cell lung cancer.

This clonotype is large in the sample. This sequence joins TRBV19 and TRBJ2-7; 8 nucleotides agree with TRBD1. Germline V gene sequence: CDR1 LNHDA, CDR2 SQIVND (reference sequence). CDR3 length equals 13 residues. J was trimmed by 7 bases and V by 6 bases; bases with no gene match: 8. This CDR3 reads CASSGRGPEEQYF. The CDR3 coding sequence is TGTGCCAGTAGCGGCAGGGGGCCGGAAGAGCAGTACTTC.

As to this clonotype: A read error may produce the germline difference seen at one junction end. CDR3 residues: CASGLQHQGYTEAFF. The CDR3 DNA follows: TGCGCCAGCGGCTTGCAACACCAGGGATACACTGAAGCTTTCTTT. J is TRBJ1-1 and V is TRBV5-1; possibly TRBD1 for D (5 bases). This CDR3 has 15 amino acids. CDR1 is SGHRS and CDR2 is YFSETQ in the germline V gene.

This chain uses TRBV19 with TRBJ2-4, with 7 bases identical to TRBD1. The ends lost 4 bases at V and 5 bases at J; junction bases unmatched: 5. Germline loops: CDR1 LNHDA, CDR2 SQIVND (reference sequence). This CDR3 has 14 amino acids. DNA of the CDR3: TGTGCCAGTAGTAGACAGGGTAGGGAAAACATTCAGTACTTC. This codes for CASSRQGRENIQYF. The full variable domain, rest sourced from reference TRBV19 and TRBJ2-4, is DGGITQSPKYLFRKEGQNVTLSCEQNLNHDAMYWYRQDPGQGLRLIYYSQIVNDFQKGDIAEGYSVSREKKESFPLTVTSAQKNPTAFYLCASSRQGRENIQYFGAGTRLSVL.

By share of the sample, this clonotype is medium-sized. The J gene is TRBJ2-7, the V gene TRBV24-1; D may match TRBD1 or TRBD2 (5 bases each). Germline lookup yields CDR1 KGHDR and CDR2 SFDVKD. This CDR3 is 14 amino acids long. Deletions cut 4 bases from V and 1 base from J, with 10 bases between. The CDR3 nucleotides are TGTGCCACCAGTGAACCGGGACGGTCCTACGAGCAGTACTTC. This codes for CATSEPGRSYEQYF.

This clonotype was observed a few times. The gene calls are TRBV25-1 and TRBJ2-1; D is unclear. CDR1 is MGHDK and CDR2 is SYGVNS in the germline V gene. CDR3 size: 11 residues. The ends were cut back, 5 bases at V and 9 bases at J, with 8 bases in the middle. The CDR3 reads CASSLSGEQFF. In DNA form, the CDR3 reads TGTGCCAGCAGTCTCTCGGGTGAGCAGTTCTTC.

This clonotype was recorded at least ten times. The J gene is TRBJ2-3, the V gene TRBV20-1; 14 bases are shared with TRBD2. Germline CDR1 is DFQATT and CDR2 is SNEGSKA (reference sequence). The CDR3 has 14 residues. The ends lost 5 bases at V and 3 bases at J; junction bases unmatched: 1. The CDR3 here is CSARLAGGTDTQYF. The CDR3, as DNA: TGCAGTGCTCGACTAGCGGGAGGGACAGATACGCAGTATTTT.

This clonotype was counted at least ten times. The rearrangement links TRBV29-1 to TRBJ1-2; no reliable D call. This CDR3 is 14 amino acids long. Germline CDR1 SQVTM, CDR2 ANQGSEA. V was clipped by 7 bases and J by 3 bases, with 18 bases between them. CDR3 nucleotide sequence: TGCAGCGCCATGACACTCGAGGTGGACTATGGCTACACCTTC. Its protein is CSAMTLEVDYGYTF.

Within the sample, this clonotype is medium-sized (0.01 to 0.1%). The rearrangement joins TRBV12-3 or TRBV12-4 to TRBJ2-7; no clear D. The CDR3 has 12 amino acids. V lost 3 bases and J lost 2, with 5 bases in between. Written as DNA, the CDR3 is TGTGCCAGCAGTTTCCTCCCCTACGAGCAGTACTTC. This translates into CASSFLPYEQYF.

The J gene is TRBJ2-5, the V gene TRBV9; D possibly uses TRBD1 or TRBD2 (5 bases each). The V end lost 2 bases, the J end lost 4 bases, and 12 bases lay between the germline ends. CDR1 SGDLS and CDR2 YYNGEE come from the germline V gene. The CDR3 has 14 amino acids. The CDR3 loop reads CASSVGGGLETQYF. CDR3 nucleotide sequence: TGTGCCAGCAGCGTCGGTGGGGGTCTAGAGACCCAGTACTTC.